This T cell receptor (beta chain) derives from a study of early T cells in non-severe SARS-CoV-2 infection. TCRdb recomputed calls from the 5' RACE reads with MiXCR, one row per CDR3 protein. The table shows about 46,000 distinct CDR3 sequences, with less than 6.5% occurring only once. Trimming left V 1 base short and J 9 bases short, with 9 bases between. Germline V CDR1 and CDR2: LGHDT, YNNKEL (reference sequence). CDR3 size: 12 residues. At least ten counts were recorded for this clonotype. This sample comprised whole blood, obtained at baseline. The origin of this receptor is an adult who was a healthcare worker with PCR-confirmed SARS-CoV-2 infection or an uninfected control (not recorded which). The chain carries TRBV3-1 and TRBJ2-5; a possible D gene is TRBD2 (6 bases). CDR3 bases: TGTGCCAGCAGCCAAGCGGGGGTTGCCCAGTACTTC. It yields the protein CASSQAGVAQYF.